Listed below are T cell receptor beta chains from one sample, sequenced in a study of T cell clonotyping in hematopoietic cell transplantation. TCRdb's table, derived via immunoSEQ multiplex PCR, lists solely in-frame clones and lacks some. This sample's table has approximately 72 clones. The sequencing here drew on PBMCs, taken 30 days after allogeneic stem cell transplant. The source is a male patient between 50 and 60 years old who had an allogeneic stem cell transplant from a related donor, so the T cells may come from the graft donor. Some clones in this sample may be carry-over from other donors' samples. Each CDR3 is given without its conserved first and last residue. D genes are given only for firm matches.

V	length	J	D	CDR3
TRBV11-3	11	TRBJ2-7	TRBD2	ASRASGSDEQY
TRBV15	13	TRBJ1-2	-	ATSRDKGTDYGYT
TRBV9	14	TRBJ2-2	-	ASSAYSAGVTGELF
TRBV29-1	10	TRBJ1-5	-	SVAGLDQPQH
TRBV7-2	12	TRBJ2-7	-	ASRYGRDSYEQY
TRBV30	12	TRBJ2-1	-	AWRDPRDYNEQF
TRBV30	14	TRBJ1-5	-	AWSRKGNQNNQPQH
TRBV5-1	13	TRBJ2-7	-	ASSLGWDFGYEQY
TRBV4-1	13	TRBJ1-5	-	ASSQGWQSNQPQH
TRBV6-1	13	TRBJ2-5	-	ASSEGSGGGETQY
TRBV18	12	TRBJ1-4	-	ASSPFWTLEKLF
TRBV14	13	TRBJ2-7	-	ASSHLRPRSGEQY
TRBV14	14	TRBJ2-7	TRBD1	ASSQGRGQGAYEQY
TRBV7-2	14	TRBJ2-7	TRBD2	ASSPRLAGGPDEQY
TRBV5-1	15	TRBJ1-2	TRBD1	ASSLGGPGTGSGGYT
TRBV5-4	12	TRBJ2-5	-	ASSFDRSYETQY
TRBV19	12	TRBJ2-5	-	ASSTGTLQETQY
TRBV7-9	10	TRBJ1-6	TRBD1	AGLDREDGCE
TRBV5-4	11	TRBJ2-1	-	ASSPDYVGEQF
TRBV27	10	TRBJ2-7	-	ASSLGNYEQY
TRBV5-1	11	TRBJ2-3	-	ASSLGETDTQY
TRBV5-4	12	TRBJ2-7	TRBD1	ASSLEQGAYEQY
TRBV5-8	10	TRBJ1-5	-	ASTLRNQPQH